This TCR beta chain was sequenced during a study of radiation and T cells in renal cell carcinoma. The time point here: blood 2 weeks post-SBRT. The treatment here: 15 Gy SBRT to primary tumor, nephrectomy 4 weeks later. The junction had 10 bases not matched to a gene; V was cut back by 0 bases and J by 7 bases. CDR3 length: 18 amino acids. Germline loops: CDR1 MGHRA, CDR2 YSYEKL. Clones were read by immunoSEQ multiplex PCR, and TCRdb kept only the in-frame ones, dropping some. The repertoire has about 130,000 clones, roughly 77% of them found once; the top ten carry approximately 1.9%. The sequenced sample was blood, obtained from a patient whose treatment included radiotherapy and nephrectomy. The genes are TRBV4-1 and TRBJ2-1; 12 nucleotides agree with TRBD2. The source of this sequence is a woman aged 55-70 years with renal cell carcinoma. CDR3 sequence: CASSQDWGLAGLVNEQFF. The CDR3 DNA follows: TGCGCCAGCAGCCAAGATTGGGGACTAGCGGGCCTAGTGAATGAGCAGTTCTTC.